This entry lists 5 T cell receptor beta chains sequenced from one sample in a study of blood T cells in healthy people across ages. A sample-barcoded 5' primer and a J-beta primer mix were used in a second PCR of about 7 to 12 cycles. MiXCR, applied by TCRdb to the 5' RACE reads, yields one record per CDR3 protein. Of 1.5 million to 2 million distinct CDR3 sequences in the sample, about 50% were seen once. Sequencing was performed on blood. These receptors all come from a woman in her 40s in good health.

This rearrangement joins TRBV15 to TRBJ2-3; D is perhaps TRBD1 or TRBD2 (5 bases each). V lost 0 bases to trimming and J lost 1 base, with 14 bases between them. Per germline, CDR1 LNHNV and CDR2 YYDKDF (reference sequence). The CDR3 extends over 17 amino acids. CDR3 region: CATSRDLALGGTDTQYF. CDR3 coding DNA: TGTGCCACCAGCAGAGATCTCGCCCTGGGGGGCACAGATACGCAGTATTTT.

The rearrangement links TRBV6-1 to TRBJ1-5; perhaps TRBD1 as D (5 bases). Germline CDR1 reads MNHNS; CDR2 reads SASEGT. The CDR3 has 16 amino acids. V shed 5 bases and J shed 7 bases, with 21 bases lying between them. The CDR3 is CASSPAGTQINQPQHF. The CDR3 DNA sequence: TGTGCCAGCAGTCCCGCCGGGACGCAGATTAACCAGCCCCAGCATTTT.

V and J are TRBV9 and TRBJ2-2; unclear D gene. The CDR3 is made up of 15 amino acids. Trimming took off 5 bases at V and 4 bases at J, with 15 bases between the two ends. Looked up from germline, CDR1 is SGDLS and CDR2 is YYNGEE. The CDR3, as DNA: TGTGCCAGCAGGGAAGACACCTCGAGCACCGGGGAGCTGTTTTTT. Amino acid sequence: CASREDTSSTGELFF.

This chain joins TRBV5-1 and TRBJ2-3, with D possibly being TRBD2 (5 bases). CDR3 length equals 15 residues. The germline gives CDR1 SGHRS, CDR2 YFSETQ. Trimming cost V 0 bases and J 5 bases, with 13 bases left between them. As DNA, the CDR3 is TGCGCCAGCAGCTTGGGTACGCCCGGGGTAGATACGCAGTATTTT. Translation: CASSLGTPGVDTQYF.

The V and J genes are TRBV7-2 and TRBJ1-6, with 10 bases lining up with TRBD1. Unmatched junction bases numbered 12, after V lost 5 bases and J lost 8 bases. Germline lookup yields CDR1 SGHTA and CDR2 FQGNSA. The CDR3 is 17 residues long. The CDR3 coding sequence is TGTGCCAGCAGCCCCTGGCCGGACAGGGGGAAGGATTCACCCCTCCACTTT. It encodes CASSPWPDRGKDSPLHF.